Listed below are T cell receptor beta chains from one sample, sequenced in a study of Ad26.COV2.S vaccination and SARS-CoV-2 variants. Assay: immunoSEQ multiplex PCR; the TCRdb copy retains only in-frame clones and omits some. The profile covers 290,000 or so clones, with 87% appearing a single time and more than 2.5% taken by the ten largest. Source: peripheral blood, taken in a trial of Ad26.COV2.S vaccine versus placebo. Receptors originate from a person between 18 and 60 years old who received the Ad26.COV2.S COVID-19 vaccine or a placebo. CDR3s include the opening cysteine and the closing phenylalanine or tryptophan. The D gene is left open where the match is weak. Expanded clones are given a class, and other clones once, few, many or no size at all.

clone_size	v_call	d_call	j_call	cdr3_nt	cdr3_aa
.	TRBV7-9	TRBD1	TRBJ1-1	TGTGCCAGCAGCGGACAGGGGGACACTGAAGCTTTCTTT	CASSGQGDTEAFF
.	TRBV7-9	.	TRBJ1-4	TGTGCCAGCAGCTTGGAAGGGACGACTAATGAAAAACTGTTTTTT	CASSLEGTTNEKLFF
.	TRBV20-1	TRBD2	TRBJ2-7	TGCAGTGCAAGTCGGACTAGTCGCGAGCAGTACTTC	CSASRTSREQYF
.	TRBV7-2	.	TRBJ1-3	TGTGCCAGCAGAGGAGACAGCTCTGGAAACACCATATATTTT	CASRGDSSGNTIYF
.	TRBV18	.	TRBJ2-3	TGTGCCAGCTCACCCCTACAGGGAAGTCCGGGAACGCAGTATTTT	CASSPLQGSPGTQYF
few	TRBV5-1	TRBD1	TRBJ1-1	TGCGCCAGCAGTTTGGGACAGGTGAACACTGAAGCTTTCTTT	CASSLGQVNTEAFF
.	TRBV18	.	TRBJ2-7	TGTGCCAGCTCAGAACAGGGATATGGCGAGCAGTACTTC	CASSEQGYGEQYF
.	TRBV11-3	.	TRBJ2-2	TGTGCCAGCAGCCCACTACAGGGCCCCAGGTCCGGGGAGCTGTTTTTT	CASSPLQGPRSGELFF
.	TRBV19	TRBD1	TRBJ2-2	TGTGCCAGTAGCGATGACAGGGGGACCGGGGAGCTGTTTTTT	CASSDDRGTGELFF
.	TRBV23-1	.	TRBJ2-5	TGCGCCAGCAGTCAATTGACAGTACCCCCAGAGACCCAGTACTTC	CASSQLTVPPETQYF
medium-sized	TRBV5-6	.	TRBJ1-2	TGTGCCAGCAGCACCTACCTTTGGCGGGACCCTACTAACTATGGCTACACCTTC	CASSTYLWRDPTNYGYTF
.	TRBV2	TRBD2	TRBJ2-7	TGTGCCAGCAATCCGGGATCGGGGGGCGAGCAGTACTTC	CASNPGSGGEQYF
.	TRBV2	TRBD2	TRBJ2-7	TGTGCCAGCAGTGAGCGGGGGGGCCCCTACGAGCAGTACTTC	CASSERGGPYEQYF
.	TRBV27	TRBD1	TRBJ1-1	TGTGCCAGCAGTTCCCGGACAGGGCTAAACACTGAAGCTTTCTTT	CASSSRTGLNTEAFF
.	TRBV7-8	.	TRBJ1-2	TGTGCCAGCAGCCCGGCCCTTGATGGCTACACCTTC	CASSPALDGYTF
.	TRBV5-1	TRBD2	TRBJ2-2	TGCGCCAGCAGCTACCCTAGCGGTGACACCGGGGAGCTGTTTTTT	CASSYPSGDTGELFF
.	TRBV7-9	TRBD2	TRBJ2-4	TGTGCCAGCAGCTTGACTAGCGGTTTAGCCAAAAACATTCAGTACTTC	CASSLTSGLAKNIQYF
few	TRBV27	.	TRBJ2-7	TGTGCCAGCGGTACTAGTTACGAGCAGTACTTC	CASGTSYEQYF
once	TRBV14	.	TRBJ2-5	TGTGCCAGCAGCCAGATAGGGGTTCACGAGACCCAGTACTTC	CASSQIGVHETQYF
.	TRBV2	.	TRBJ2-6	TGTGCCAGCAGCATTGGACGGAACTCTGGGGCCAACGTCCTGACTTTC	CASSIGRNSGANVLTF
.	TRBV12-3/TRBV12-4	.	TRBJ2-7	TGTGCCAGCAAACGGGACGGGCCCTACGAGCAGTACTTC	CASKRDGPYEQYF
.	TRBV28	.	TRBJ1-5	TGTGCCAGCAGTCCCCTGGCAGGGAATCAGCCCCAGCATTTT	CASSPLAGNQPQHF
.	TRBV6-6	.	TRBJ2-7	TGTGCCAGCAGTTACGTGGGACAATTATACGAGCAGTACTTC	CASSYVGQLYEQYF
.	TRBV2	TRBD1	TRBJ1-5	TGTGCCAGCAGATCCCCGGGACAGTTCGATCAGCCCCAGCATTTT	CASRSPGQFDQPQHF
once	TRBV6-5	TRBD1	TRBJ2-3	TGTGCCAGCAGCCAACAGGGGGCCCTCGATCATACGCAGTATTTT	CASSQQGALDHTQYF
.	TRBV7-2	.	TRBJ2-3	TGTGCCAGCAGCCCGGGCCCCGCAGATACGCAGTATTTT	CASSPGPADTQYF
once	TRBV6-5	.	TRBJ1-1	TGTGCCAGCCACAGGACTATAAACACTGAAGCTTTCTTT	CASHRTINTEAFF
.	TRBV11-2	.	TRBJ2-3	TGTGCCAGCAGATTCAGACAGTCCACAGATACGCAGTATTTT	CASRFRQSTDTQYF
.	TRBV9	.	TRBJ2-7	TGTGCCAGCAGCCCCGTGGGACAATTCTACGAGCAGTACTTC	CASSPVGQFYEQYF